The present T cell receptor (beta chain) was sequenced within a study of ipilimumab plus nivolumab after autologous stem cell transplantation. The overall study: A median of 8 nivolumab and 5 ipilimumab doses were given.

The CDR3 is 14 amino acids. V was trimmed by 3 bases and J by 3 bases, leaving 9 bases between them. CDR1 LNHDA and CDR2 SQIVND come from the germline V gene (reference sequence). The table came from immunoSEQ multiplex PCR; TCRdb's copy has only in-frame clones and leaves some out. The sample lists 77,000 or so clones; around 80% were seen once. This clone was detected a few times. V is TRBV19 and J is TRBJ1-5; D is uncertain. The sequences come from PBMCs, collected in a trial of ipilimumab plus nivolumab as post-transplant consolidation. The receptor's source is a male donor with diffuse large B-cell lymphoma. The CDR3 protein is CASSMRHNNQPQHF. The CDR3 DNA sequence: TGTGCCAGTAGTATGAGGCATAACAATCAGCCCCAGCATTTT.